Listed below are T cell receptor beta chains from one sample, sequenced in a study of cytomegalovirus exposure and HLA in healthy donors. Here immunoSEQ multiplex PCR was the method, and the copy in TCRdb shows in-frame clones only, minus some. The data show fewer than 150,000 clones, with 80% to 90% seen just once and 7.9% held by the top ten. Sequencing input: PBMCs. All receptors come from a young woman in good health and CMV-seropositive. Each CDR3 is given with its conserved first and last residue. The order of the fields is CDR3 length, J gene, V gene, clone size, D gene, CDR3 protein, CDR3 DNA. The D gene is left open where the match is weak. Size is omitted from some rows. Given values are once, few, many or a class for expanded clones.

17 TRBJ1-5 TRBV5-1 - - CASSLEPTGLYNQPQHF TGCGCCAGCAGCTTGGAGCCAACGGGACTATACAATCAGCCCCAGCATTTT
17 TRBJ2-1 TRBV4-2 - TRBD1 CASSQALGTGRYNEQFF TGTGCCAGCAGCCAAGCTCTCGGGACAGGGCGTTACAATGAGCAGTTCTTC
13 TRBJ2-7 TRBV4-2 - - CASSSLERYEQYF TGTGCCAGCAGCTCACTAGAAAGGTACGAGCAGTACTTC
13 TRBJ2-3 TRBV2 - - CASSLAGTDTQYF TGTGCCAGCAGTTTAGCTGGTACAGATACGCAGTATTTT
14 TRBJ1-6 TRBV5-1 once - CASSLDRSNSPLHF TGCGCCAGCAGCTTAGACAGGTCGAATTCACCCCTCCACTTT
15 TRBJ2-5 TRBV19 - - CASSIWDNSQETQYF TGTGCCAGTAGTATCTGGGACAATAGCCAAGAGACCCAGTACTTC
16 TRBJ1-2 TRBV4-1 few TRBD1 CASSPWTLQGNYGYTF TGCGCCAGCAGCCCATGGACTCTACAGGGGAACTATGGCTACACCTTC
13 TRBJ1-1 TRBV6-6 - TRBD1 CASILQGGTEAFF TGTGCCAGCATCCTACAGGGGGGGACTGAAGCTTTCTTT
16 TRBJ2-1 TRBV15 - TRBD2 CATSRDASGGGDEQFF TGTGCCACCAGCAGAGATGCTAGCGGGGGTGGGGATGAGCAGTTCTTC
16 TRBJ2-1 TRBV28 - TRBD2 CASSLGRGAPYNEQFF TGTGCCAGCAGTTTAGGGCGGGGGGCTCCCTACAATGAGCAGTTCTTC
18 TRBJ1-2 TRBV28 - - CASSLRFLFSGVYYGYTF TGTGCCAGCAGTTTAAGGTTTTTATTTTCAGGGGTTTACTATGGCTACACCTTC
13 TRBJ2-7 TRBV6-6 - TRBD1 CASRSGQGYEQYF TGTGCCAGCAGATCCGGACAGGGGTACGAGCAGTACTTC
14 TRBJ1-3 TRBV5-1 - - CASSPVSSGNTIYF TGCGCCAGCAGTCCGGTTTCCTCTGGAAACACCATATATTTT
13 TRBJ1-1 TRBV10-3 - - CAISDRAETEAFF TGTGCCATCAGTGACAGGGCAGAGACTGAAGCTTTCTTT
14 TRBJ1-6 TRBV6-5 - - CASSGGSNNSPLHF TGTGCCAGCAGTGGGGGGTCTAATAATTCACCCCTCCACTTT
13 TRBJ2-1 TRBV29-1 - TRBD2 CSASGGGDNEQFF TGCAGCGCTAGCGGGGGGGGTGACAATGAGCAGTTCTTC
15 TRBJ2-7 TRBV6-5 - TRBD2 CASRRGDGGTYEQYF TGTGCCAGCAGGCGCGGTGACGGGGGGACCTACGAGCAGTACTTC
15 TRBJ1-6 TRBV2 - - CASSTETTGSSPLHF TGTGCCAGCAGTACCGAAACAACAGGGAGTTCACCCCTCCACTTT
13 TRBJ1-1 TRBV2 few - CAAGRDGNTEAFF TGTGCCGCGGGGCGAGATGGGAACACTGAAGCTTTCTTT
13 TRBJ2-1 TRBV7-3 - - CASSFPGVNEQFF TGTGCCAGCAGCTTCCCGGGAGTCAATGAGCAGTTCTTC